These T cell receptor beta chains were read from a single sample in a study of shared clonotypes between healthy human individuals. Sequencing used immunoSEQ multiplex PCR; TCRdb keeps in-frame clones, though not all of them. The repertoire has some 1,100,000 clones, around three quarters of them found once; the top ten carry more than 0.5%. The specimen sequenced was memory CD4+ T cells from PBMCs. These receptors were obtained from a young man in good health. Some clones in this sample may be carry-over from other donors' samples. The CDR3 runs from the conserved cysteine through the conserved F or W. The D gene is left open where the match is weak. Only some rows state a clone size, as once, few, many or a class for expanded clones.

TRBV6-5,NA,TRBJ1-2,NA,CASRQQRQNYGYTF,TGTGCCAGCAGACAACAGCGACAGAACTATGGCTACACCTTC
TRBV10-2,TRBD2,TRBJ2-7,NA,CASGLAGGYEQYF,TGCGCCAGCGGACTAGCGGGAGGCTACGAGCAGTACTTC
TRBV4-1,NA,TRBJ2-7,NA,CASSQLTGAYEQYF,TGCGCCAGCAGCCAGCTGACAGGAGCCTACGAGCAGTACTTC
TRBV7-2,TRBD2,TRBJ2-3,once,CASSITSGAPDTQYF,TGTGCCAGCAGCATCACTAGCGGGGCACCGGATACGCAGTATTTT
TRBV7-2,NA,TRBJ2-7,NA,CASSLALGNLAYEQYF,TGTGCCAGCAGCTTAGCGCTAGGAAATTTAGCCTACGAGCAGTACTTC
TRBV7-8,NA,TRBJ2-2,NA,CASSDPPPYAGELFF,TGTGCCAGCAGTGACCCCCCCCCTTACGCCGGGGAGCTGTTTTTT
TRBV28,NA,TRBJ1-2,NA,CAIGGTSKGYTF,TGTGCCATCGGGGGGACCTCCAAAGGCTACACCTTC
TRBV9,TRBD2,TRBJ2-2,NA,CASSVETSGRAGGELFF,TGTGCCAGCAGCGTCGAGACTAGCGGGAGGGCAGGAGGGGAGCTGTTTTTT
TRBV28,NA,TRBJ1-2,NA,CASSFRLYGYTF,TGTGCCAGCAGTTTCCGCCTATATGGCTACACCTTC
TRBV2,TRBD2,TRBJ2-3,NA,CASRGLASSTDTQYF,TGTGCCAGCAGGGGACTAGCGTCTAGCACAGATACGCAGTATTTT
TRBV18,NA,TRBJ1-5,NA,CASSPDRGYQPQHF,TGTGCCAGCTCACCCGATCGAGGTTATCAGCCCCAGCATTTT
TRBV28,TRBD2,TRBJ2-1,NA,CASSPFAGGYNEQFF,TGTGCCAGCAGTCCCTTCGCGGGGGGTTACAATGAGCAGTTCTTC
TRBV7-3,TRBD2,TRBJ2-1,NA,CASSRSGSEPNEQFF,TGTGCCAGCAGCCGCAGCGGGAGTGAACCCAATGAGCAGTTCTTC
TRBV7-6,TRBD2,TRBJ2-3,NA,CASSLMREGLDTQYF,TGTGCCAGCAGCTTAATGCGGGAGGGCCTGGATACGCAGTATTTT
TRBV15,NA,TRBJ2-7,once,CATSRGGSSYEQYF,TGTGCCACCAGCAGAGGAGGCAGCTCCTACGAGCAGTACTTC
TRBV7-2,TRBD2,TRBJ2-3,NA,CASSPGGSTDTQYF,TGTGCCAGCAGCCCCGGGGGGTCGACAGATACGCAGTATTTT
TRBV6-1,NA,TRBJ2-3,NA,CASSRRGDTQYF,TGTGCCAGCAGTCGGCGAGGAGATACGCAGTATTTT
TRBV19,NA,TRBJ2-3,NA,CASSPPGSLSTDTQYF,TGTGCCAGTAGTCCTCCCGGGAGCCTTAGCACAGATACGCAGTATTTT
TRBV28,NA,TRBJ1-5,NA,CASSLGTGNDQPQHF,TGTGCCAGCAGTTTGGGCACAGGAAATGATCAGCCCCAGCATTTT
TRBV5-4,NA,TRBJ2-4,NA,CASHPQGEDIQYF,TGTGCCAGCCACCCCCAGGGGGAGGACATTCAGTACTTC
TRBV27,NA,TRBJ2-2,once,CASSLRNTGELFF,TGTGCCAGCAGTTTGCGGAACACCGGGGAGCTGTTTTTT
TRBV7-6,NA,TRBJ2-3,NA,CASSLVVTDTQYF,TGTGCCAGCAGCCTTGTCGTCACAGATACGCAGTATTTT
TRBV2,TRBD1,TRBJ1-3,NA,CASSETGTGNTIYF,TGTGCCAGCAGTGAGACAGGGACTGGAAACACCATATATTTT
TRBV6-6,NA,TRBJ1-2,once,CASSPPGRGYGYTF,TGTGCCAGCAGTCCCCCGGGGAGGGGCTATGGCTACACCTTC
TRBV11-2,NA,TRBJ2-7,NA,CASSPLTRGISYEQYF,TGTGCCAGCAGCCCACTGACAAGGGGAATCTCCTACGAGCAGTACTTC
TRBV28,NA,TRBJ1-1,NA,CASSSYGQNTEAFF,TGTGCCAGCAGCTCGTACGGACAGAACACTGAAGCTTTCTTT
TRBV6-1,TRBD1,TRBJ2-3,many,CASSDQGASTDTQYF,TGTGCCAGCAGCGACCAGGGGGCGAGCACAGATACGCAGTATTTT
TRBV5-5,NA,TRBJ1-4,NA,CASSFEGEKLFF,TGTGCCAGCAGCTTTGAGGGAGAAAAACTGTTTTTT
TRBV5-1,TRBD1,TRBJ1-2,NA,CASSPAGTGDGYTF,TGCGCCAGCAGCCCTGCCGGGACAGGGGATGGCTACACCTTC
TRBV5-1,TRBD2,TRBJ2-7,NA,CASSLAKVTSGSGEQYF,TGCGCCAGCAGCTTGGCCAAGGTGACTAGCGGGAGCGGTGAGCAGTACTTC
TRBV5-1,NA,TRBJ2-3,NA,CASSLAVSSTDTQYF,TGCGCCAGCAGCTTGGCTGTTTCTAGCACAGATACGCAGTATTTT
TRBV7-9,NA,TRBJ2-7,NA,CASSRAFGGTPTYEQYF,TGTGCCAGCAGCCGCGCGTTCGGTGGGACGCCGACCTACGAGCAGTACTTC
TRBV15,TRBD1,TRBJ1-2,NA,CATSRGTEYGYTF,TGTGCCACCAGCAGGGGGACAGAGTATGGCTACACCTTC